Reported below is one T cell receptor (beta chain). Its antigen is undetermined. The CDR3 covers 14 residues. From germline, CDR1 is SGHRS and CDR2 YFSETQ. The entry originates in a study of a mutant IDH1 vaccine in newly diagnosed glioma. Whole-study context: Eight vaccinations went to patients in weeks 1, 3, 5, 7, 11, 15, 19, 23. With temozolomide cycles, or 4-6 weeks after radiotherapy alone, vaccination was started. Treated patients comprised around 62% males and about 40% females, mean age roughly 44 years.

Documented time point: week 23, last vaccination. The content of each vaccine dose was 300 ug of mutant IDH1 20-mer peptide, and topical imiquimod accompanied it. Using immunoSEQ multiplex PCR, the repertoire was profiled, and TCRdb retains in-frame clones only, with some absent. The table includes 65,000 or so clones, 70% to 90% detected once. The chain is built from TRBV5-1 and TRBJ2-5, with a tentative D call TRBD1 (6 bases). The tail of the sequence fits TRBJ2-7 better, so the J call may be wrong. Specimen: PBMCs, collected from a glioma patient whose treatment included an IDH1 peptide vaccine. This TCR came from a man aged 30-40 years with glioma. The CDR3, as DNA: TGCGCCAGCAGCTGGGCGACAGGCTCCTACGAGCAGTACTTC. Its translation: CASSWATGSYEQYF.